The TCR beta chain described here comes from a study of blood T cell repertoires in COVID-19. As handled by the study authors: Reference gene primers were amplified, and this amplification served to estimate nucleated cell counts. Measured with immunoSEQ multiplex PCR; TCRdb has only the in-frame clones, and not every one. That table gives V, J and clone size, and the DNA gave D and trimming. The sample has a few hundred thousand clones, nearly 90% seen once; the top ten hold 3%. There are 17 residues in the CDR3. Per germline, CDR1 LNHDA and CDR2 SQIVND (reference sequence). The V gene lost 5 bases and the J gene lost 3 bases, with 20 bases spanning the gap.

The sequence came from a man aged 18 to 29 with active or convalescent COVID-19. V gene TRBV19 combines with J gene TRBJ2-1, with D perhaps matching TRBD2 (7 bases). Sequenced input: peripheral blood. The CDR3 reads CASSPRRGGSLYNEQFF. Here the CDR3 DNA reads TGTGCCAGTAGTCCCAGGAGGGGGGGGTCCCTCTACAATGAGCAGTTCTTC.